Listed below are T cell receptor beta chains from one sample, sequenced in a study of T cells in localized non-small cell lung cancer. The assay was immunoSEQ multiplex PCR, and TCRdb's table has in-frame clones only and misses some. The table lists some 140,000 clones, about 89% of them singletons. The input for sequencing was peripheral blood, taken before any cancer treatment. These receptors were taken from a female donor older than 55 with stage I lung adenocarcinoma. CDR3s include the opening cysteine and the closing phenylalanine or tryptophan. A D gene is named only where the DNA matches it firmly.

DNA: TGCGCCAGCAGCCCCCGACAGGGGGGCCGCCAAGAGACCCAGTACTTC; CDR3: CASSPRQGGRQETQYF; D: TRBD1; V: TRBV5-1; J: TRBJ2-5
DNA: TGTGCCAGCAGCTGGCTACCCCCCGGGCCGGAGAGTATCGACAATGAGCAGTTCTTC; CDR3: CASSWLPPGPESIDNEQFF; D: NA; V: TRBV28; J: TRBJ2-1
DNA: TGTGCCAGCAGCGCCGACGGGAACTATGGCTACACCTTC; CDR3: CASSADGNYGYTF; D: NA; V: TRBV9; J: TRBJ1-2
DNA: TGTGCCAGCAGTGAAGCGACGGGCAATCAGCCCCAGCATTTT; CDR3: CASSEATGNQPQHF; D: NA; V: TRBV2; J: TRBJ1-5
DNA: TGTGCCAGCAGCTTGGCCCTGCACAATGAGCAGTTCTTC; CDR3: CASSLALHNEQFF; D: NA; V: TRBV5-5; J: TRBJ2-1
DNA: TGTGCCAGCAGTTTACTCGGGACAGTCAATTCACCCCTCCACTTT; CDR3: CASSLLGTVNSPLHF; D: TRBD1; V: TRBV28; J: TRBJ1-6
DNA: TGTGCCAGCAAGCCCTGGGATTTCGGGGGGGAGACCCAGTACTTC; CDR3: CASKPWDFGGETQYF; D: TRBD2; V: TRBV27; J: TRBJ2-5
DNA: TGCGCCAGCAGCTCCAAGCGGGGAAATGAGCAGTTCTTC; CDR3: CASSSKRGNEQFF; D: TRBD2; V: TRBV5-1; J: TRBJ2-1
DNA: TGTGCCAGCAGTCTAGCGGGAGCCTACGAGCAGTACTTC; CDR3: CASSLAGAYEQYF; D: TRBD2; V: TRBV28; J: TRBJ2-7
DNA: TGTGCCAGCAGTGAGAGGGCCTCCAACTTCATAAGGGGAGAGACCCAGTACTTC; CDR3: CASSERASNFIRGETQYF; D: NA; V: TRBV6-1; J: TRBJ2-5
DNA: TGTGCCAGCAGTTACTCGGGAGAAAGGGGCTATGGCTACACCTTC; CDR3: CASSYSGERGYGYTF; D: NA; V: TRBV6-7; J: TRBJ1-2
DNA: TGTGCCAGTAGTACTGGAGGGACAGGGGGCGACGAGCAGTACTTC; CDR3: CASSTGGTGGDEQYF; D: TRBD1; V: TRBV19; J: TRBJ2-7
DNA: TGTGCCAGCAGCACGGGTGGCGGGCAGAAAGGGAGTGAGCAGTTCTTC; CDR3: CASSTGGGQKGSEQFF; D: NA; V: TRBV9; J: TRBJ2-1
DNA: TGTGCTAGCAGCTTATCTAAGCCTCACCGAAGAGGGGCCAACGTCCTGACTTTC; CDR3: CASSLSKPHRRGANVLTF; D: NA; V: TRBV7-7; J: TRBJ2-6
DNA: TGCGCCAGCAGCCCACAGGGACAAGAGACCCAGTACTTC; CDR3: CASSPQGQETQYF; D: NA; V: TRBV5-1; J: TRBJ2-5
DNA: TGCGCCAGCAGCTTCGGACTCGCTGGAGGGGGCCAAGAGACCCAGTACTTC; CDR3: CASSFGLAGGGQETQYF; D: NA; V: TRBV5-1; J: TRBJ2-5
DNA: TGTGCCAGCAGTGAATGGGCGGGCAGGGGGCTTGGAAACACCATATATTTT; CDR3: CASSEWAGRGLGNTIYF; D: TRBD1; V: TRBV6-1; J: TRBJ1-3
DNA: TGTGCCAGCAGTGAAGCGGGCACAGGGGGCAATCAGCCCCAGCATTTT; CDR3: CASSEAGTGGNQPQHF; D: TRBD1; V: TRBV2; J: TRBJ1-5